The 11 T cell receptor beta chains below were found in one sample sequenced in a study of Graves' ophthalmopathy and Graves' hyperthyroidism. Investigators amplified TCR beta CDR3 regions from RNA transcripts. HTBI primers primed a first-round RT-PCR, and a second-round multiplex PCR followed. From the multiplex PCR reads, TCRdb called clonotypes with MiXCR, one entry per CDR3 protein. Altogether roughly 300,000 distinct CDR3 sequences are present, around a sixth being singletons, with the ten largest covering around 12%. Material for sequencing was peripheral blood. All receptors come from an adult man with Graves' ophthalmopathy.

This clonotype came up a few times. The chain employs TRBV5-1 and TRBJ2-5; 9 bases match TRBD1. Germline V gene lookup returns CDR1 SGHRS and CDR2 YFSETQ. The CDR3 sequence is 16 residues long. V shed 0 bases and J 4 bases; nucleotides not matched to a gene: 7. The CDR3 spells CASSLAGTGLRETQYF. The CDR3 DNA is TGCGCCAGCAGCTTGGCCGGGACAGGGCTTCGAGAGACCCAGTACTTC. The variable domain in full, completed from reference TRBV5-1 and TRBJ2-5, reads KAGVTQTPRYLIKTRGQQVTLSCSPISGHRSVSWYQQTPGQGLQFLFEYFSETQRNKGNFPGRFSGRQFSNSRSEMNVSTLELGDSALYLCASSLAGTGLRETQYFGPGTRLLVL.

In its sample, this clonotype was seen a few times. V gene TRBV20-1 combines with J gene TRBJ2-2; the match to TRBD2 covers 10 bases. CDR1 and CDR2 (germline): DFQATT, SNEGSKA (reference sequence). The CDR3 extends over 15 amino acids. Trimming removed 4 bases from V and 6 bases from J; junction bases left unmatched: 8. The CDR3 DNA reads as TGCAGTGCTAAGACCGGGACTAGCGTCCCCGGGGAGCTGTTTTTT. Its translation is CSAKTGTSVPGELFF.

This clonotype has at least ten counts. The CDR3 loop reads CASSSRKEETQYF. The CDR3, as DNA: TGTGCCAGCAGCTCGCGAAAGGAGGAGACCCAGTACTTC. The chain joins TRBV5-4 to TRBJ2-5; D uncertain. Germline CDR1 SGHNT, CDR2 YYREEE (reference sequence). V dropped 3 bases and J dropped 5 bases, with 11 bases sitting between them. The CDR3 totals 13 residues.

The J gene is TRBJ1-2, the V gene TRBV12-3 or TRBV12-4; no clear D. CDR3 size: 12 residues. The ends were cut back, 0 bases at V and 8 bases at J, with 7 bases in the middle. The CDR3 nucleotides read TGTGCCAGCAGTTTAGCGGGAGAAGGCTACACCTTC. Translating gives CASSLAGEGYTF.

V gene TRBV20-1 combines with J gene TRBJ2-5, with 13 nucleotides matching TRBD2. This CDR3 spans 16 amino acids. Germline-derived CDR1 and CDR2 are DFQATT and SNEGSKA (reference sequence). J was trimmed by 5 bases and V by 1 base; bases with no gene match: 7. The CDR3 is CSARGGTSGKGETQYF. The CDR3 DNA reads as TGCAGTGCTAGAGGGGGGACTAGCGGGAAAGGGGAGACCCAGTACTTC.

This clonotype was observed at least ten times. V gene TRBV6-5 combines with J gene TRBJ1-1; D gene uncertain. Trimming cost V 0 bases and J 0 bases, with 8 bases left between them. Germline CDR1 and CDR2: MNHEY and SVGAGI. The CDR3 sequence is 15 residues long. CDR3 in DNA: TGTGCCAGCAGTTACTCGCAGACTATGAACACTGAAGCTTTCTTT. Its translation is CASSYSQTMNTEAFF.

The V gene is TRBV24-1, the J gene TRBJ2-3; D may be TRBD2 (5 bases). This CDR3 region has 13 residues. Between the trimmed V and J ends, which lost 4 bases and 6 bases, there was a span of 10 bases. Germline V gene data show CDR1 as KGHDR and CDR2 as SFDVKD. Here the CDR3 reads CATSESPGDTQYF. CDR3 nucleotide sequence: TGTGCCACCAGTGAATCCCCGGGGGATACGCAGTATTTT.

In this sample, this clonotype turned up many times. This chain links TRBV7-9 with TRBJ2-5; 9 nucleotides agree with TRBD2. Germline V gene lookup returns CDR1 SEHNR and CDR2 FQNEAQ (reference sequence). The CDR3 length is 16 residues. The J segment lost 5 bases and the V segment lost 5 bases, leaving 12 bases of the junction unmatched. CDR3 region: CASSTVGGGAGETQYF. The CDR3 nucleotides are TGTGCCAGCAGCACCGTTGGCGGGGGGGCCGGGGAGACCCAGTACTTC.

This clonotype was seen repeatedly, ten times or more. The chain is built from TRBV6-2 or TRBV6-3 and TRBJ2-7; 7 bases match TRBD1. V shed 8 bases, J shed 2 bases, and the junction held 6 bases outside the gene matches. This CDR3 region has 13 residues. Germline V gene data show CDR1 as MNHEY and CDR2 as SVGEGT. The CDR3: CASGRTGAYEQYF. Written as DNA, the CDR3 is TGTGCCAGCGGAAGGACAGGCGCCTACGAGCAGTACTTC.

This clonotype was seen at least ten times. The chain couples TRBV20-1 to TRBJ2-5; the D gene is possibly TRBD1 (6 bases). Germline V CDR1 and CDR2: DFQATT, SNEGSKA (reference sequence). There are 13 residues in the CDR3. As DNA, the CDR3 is TGCAGCGCGGACAGAGGAACGCAAGAGACCCAGTACTTC. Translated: CSADRGTQETQYF.

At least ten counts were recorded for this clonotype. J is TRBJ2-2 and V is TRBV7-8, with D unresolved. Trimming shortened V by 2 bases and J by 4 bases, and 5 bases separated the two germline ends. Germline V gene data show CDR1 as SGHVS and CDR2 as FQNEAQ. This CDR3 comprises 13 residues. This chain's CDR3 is CASSLPVTGELFF. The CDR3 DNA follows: TGTGCCAGCAGCTTACCAGTCACCGGGGAGCTGTTTTTT.